This TCR beta chain comes out of a study of blood T cell repertoires in COVID-19. Study-wide context: Sites in the United States, Italy and Spain provided acute and convalescent COVID-19 samples. PBMCs, B-cell-depleted T cells, or T cells provided the cDNA or gDNA that made up the material.

Germline CDR1 is SQVTM and CDR2 is ANQGSEA. Trimming took off 4 bases at V and 0 bases at J, with 18 bases between the two ends. This CDR3 region has 16 residues. Followed over time, Seattle patients had been enrolled while infection was active. As processed by the authors: It was from reference gene primer amplification that nucleated cell counts were estimated. TCRdb keeps only in-frame clones here, not all; method: immunoSEQ multiplex PCR. The V and J calls and clone size were taken over from that table, and D and trimming were inferred from the DNA. Of about 200,000 clones in the sample, 90% to 95% are singletons; the top ten hold 0.7% to 0.8%.

This chain uses TRBV29-1 with TRBJ1-2, with TRBD1 as a possible D gene (5 bases). Sequencing was carried out using peripheral blood. The sequence was obtained from a man aged 30-40 years with COVID-19, enrolled during active disease. The CDR3 spells CSVVMGGGQANYGYTF. CDR3 nucleotides: TGCAGCGTTGTCATGGGTGGCGGACAAGCTAACTATGGCTACACCTTC.